This entry features one TCR beta chain sequence. Its antigen is not known. This specimen comes from a study of cytomegalovirus exposure and HLA in healthy donors. Vbeta (60) and Jbeta (13) primers were used in the PCR. Sequencing used immunoSEQ multiplex PCR; TCRdb keeps in-frame clones, though not all of them. The table includes approximately 150,000 clones, 55% to 85% detected once. Trimming stripped 0 bases from V and 8 bases from J, with 11 bases between. Germline V gene data show CDR1 as SGHKS and CDR2 as YYEKEE (reference sequence). There are 13 residues in the CDR3. Findings of the study overall: Presence/absence analyses assumed roughly uniform sequencing depth across donors, which may not hold.

The source material was PBMCs. The sequence was obtained from a man between 35 and 55 years old in good health and CMV-seronegative. The chain employs TRBV5-5 and TRBJ1-2; D might be TRBD1 (5 bases). CDR3 sequence reads: CASSLEQDRGYTF. The CDR3, as DNA: TGTGCCAGCAGCTTGGAACAGGATCGAGGCTACACCTTC.